This T cell receptor beta chain derives from a study of regulatory T cells in long-lasting Graves disease. Time point: newly diagnosed GD, antithyroid drugs for less than 3 months. The TCR library used RNA extracted from PBMCs. The guidelines of the American Thyroid Association were the basis for diagnosing Graves' disease. Building of the TCR beta libraries involved iRepertoire HTBI primers and Arm-PCR of CDR3 regions. Original methodology: Taken together, the samples had around 60 TRBV and 14 TRBJ segments identified. TCRdb re-called the multiplex PCR reads with MiXCR, one entry per CDR3 protein. The V and J calls reflect TCRdb's pipeline rather than the authors' work. The table has 300,000 to 400,000 distinct CDR3 sequences, 18% seen once; the top ten hold roughly 35%. This clonotype appeared many times. The V and J ends lost 6 bases and 5 bases respectively, with 10 bases between them. Germline V gene data show CDR1 as SNHLY and CDR2 as FYNNEI. This CDR3 has 13 residues.

Sequenced material: peripheral blood mononuclear cells (PBMCs), taken at new diagnosis, from a patient treated with antithyroid drugs. The V call is TRBV2, the J call TRBJ2-2, with D possibly TRBD2 on 6 matching bases. The receptor's source is a female donor with Graves disease. The CDR3 protein is CASRPRGTGELFF. In DNA, the CDR3 is TGTGCCAGCAGGCCCCGGGGGACCGGGGAGCTGTTTTTT.